The present TCR beta chain was sequenced within a study of cytomegalovirus exposure and HLA in healthy donors (dated by TCRdb to the late 2010s). The study in broad terms: In an earlier analysis of some 550 of the donors, around 290 Gb of sequence data and 117 million unique TCR beta sequences from 150 million to 200 million T cells were reported. Across approximately 420 genotyped donors of the cohort, an average of about 240,000 unique TCR beta nucleotide sequences per donor were sequenced, and approximately 19% of those sequences were non-productive. Rather than using new phenotypic data, the later analysis identified candidate immune exposures from TCR beta sequences and from how often those sequences occurred across donors. Of the roughly 400 genotyped donors, 65% to 90% were placed in the genetic ancestry cluster associated with self-reported Caucasian donors. Both class I and class II loci were covered by HLA typing, at four-digit resolution. About 280 gigabases of sequencing data and approximately 91 million unique TCR sequences made up an early release that covered some 640 HLA-typed donors. Using immunosequencing, the study profiled T cell repertoires from fewer than 700 subjects and related those repertoires to cytomegalovirus serostatus. Genome-wide SNP genotypes for about 60% of the roughly 700 donors were used in a later genetic analysis, which treated that subset as a discovery cohort. The study was designed to test whether signatures of past pathogen exposure could be identified by cataloging public T cell receptors. The study combined high-throughput TCR immunosequencing, statistical association of individual TCRs with disease status, and machine learning to predict cytomegalovirus infection status. Donor age, sex, ethnicity and CMV serostatus were compiled together with the repertoire data. A later analysis re-examined previously published TCR beta repertoires from 600 to 700 donors and added high-resolution HLA genotyping to investigate patterns of TCR occurrence. About five DR-DQ haplotypes were handled as single units for association and clustering because linkage in the cohort was strong. Every discovery cohort repertoire had been produced on one sequencing platform. In addition to the first cohort of hundreds of subjects, a separate validation cohort of 130 or so different subjects was used. Typing coverage varied by locus: roughly 629-640 donors for A, B, C, DRB1 and DQB1; under 550 for DQA1; about 590 for DPA1; roughly 470 for DPB1. An earlier analysis of 450 to 750 of the donors used high-throughput TCR beta sequencing to judge whether each TCR beta V gene segment behaved as functional or pseudogenic.

Results and caveats for the whole study, not just this receptor: Strong co-occurrence of HLA alleles, especially DR and DQ, made assigning TCR associations to individual alleles difficult. In a later analysis, most CMV-associated TCR beta chains were found to appear HLA-restricted, with HLA associations seemingly driven largely by CMV exposure. HLA typing was unavailable for some donors at each locus, so association tests used only the typed subset. According to a later genetic analysis, donors in an Asian-associated ancestry cluster had fewer N-insertions in productive TCRs than the approximately 630-donor mean. In the study, around 150 TCR beta chains were listed as associated with cytomegalovirus. A few of the identified cytomegalovirus-associated TCR beta chains were confirmed in vitro to be specific for cytomegalovirus antigens. An earlier analysis of 587 of the donors showed that most TCR beta V segments appeared in productive rearrangements either about 87% or about 30% of the time, which broadly matched IMGT annotations. The only immune exposure information available for the cohort was CMV serostatus. According to a later analysis, TCR association rates differed among HLA loci, with DRB1 alleles showing the most associated TCRs and HLA-C alleles showing the fewest. Specific HLA alleles were associated with 15,000 to 20,000 TCR beta sequences at a false discovery rate of 0.05 in a later analysis. An association between a missense DCLRE1C variant and V-gene and J-gene trimming of TCR beta chains was found in a later genetic analysis and replicated in an independent cohort. The earlier analysis of some 560 of the donors excluded approximately 17 rarely observed V segments, including chromosome 9 orphons, because counts were too low. A group of highly shared sequence variants was considered likely to be a technical artifact of the sequencing pipeline. A further reported finding was that TCR beta sequences accurately predicted the HLA-A and HLA-B alleles for most subjects in the first cohort. Correlated functional status among segregating V segments might reflect linkage disequilibrium, but an unknown experimental factor could not be ruled out. Sequencing depth was assumed to be roughly uniform across donors in the presence/absence analyses, though that assumption may not hold. Cytomegalovirus status was reported to be diagnosed by the classifier with high specificity and sensitivity in both the original and validation cohorts. Some IMGT-functional V segments, including TRBV6-2 and TRBV6-3, could not be distinguished by the 87-base-pair reads and were therefore excluded. It was suggested by the authors that the approach could potentially be generalized to other disease states and immunological phenotypes. This cohort had only TCR beta chains sequenced, and the lack of alpha or paired-chain data limited which features could be detected. Most TCR sequences were seen in very few donors, while some public TCRs were found in many individuals. In a later analysis, HLA-associated TCR beta chains showed more clonal expansion and lower generation probabilities than non-associated chains that were equally common. Several of the top co-occurrence clusters appeared to be linked to parvovirus B19, influenza, CMV and Epstein-Barr virus, according to a later analysis.

Sequences SNHLY (CDR1) and FYNNEI (CDR2) are obtained from the germline V gene. At the junction V is shortened by 7 bases and J by 10 bases, with 11 bases in between. Counted from cysteine to phenylalanine, this CDR3 has 11 amino acids. Left in the record is the CDR3 DNA by itself, 33 bases read in frame from the first base. Library preparation used the immunoSEQ multiplex PCR assay. A mixture of 60 forward primers for TCR Vbeta segments and 13 reverse primers for TCR Jbeta segments was used in the multiplex PCR. The CDR3 region of rearranged TCR beta genes was amplified from genomic DNA with a multiplex PCR assay. The Illumina HiSeq System was used to sequence the amplified TCR beta libraries as 87-base-pair reads. As for the authors' bioinformatics: A later analysis tallied around 80 million unique TCR beta chains across the 666 repertoires, and about 10 million of those chains were shared by two or more donors. Raw reads were error-corrected and collapsed into unique sequences with a nearest-neighbor algorithm that merged closely related sequences to remove PCR and sequencing errors. CDR3 sequences were aligned to IMGT reference sequences to assign V, D and J gene segments. For a sequence to be retained, a match of at least six nucleotides to both a V gene segment and a J gene segment was required. A rearrangement was called productive if the CDR3 had no stop codons and remained in frame with V and J, and every other rearrangement was called non-productive. CDR3 was defined according to IMGT convention as the region running from the second conserved V-encoded cysteine to the conserved J-encoded phenylalanine. Sequences without an unambiguous match to a single V gene segment were excluded from the earlier analysis of several hundred of the donors. An earlier analysis of around 600 of the donors classified V segments as functional when productive rearrangements were above 56.7% and as segregating when the standard deviation between donors was above 5%. A statistical classification framework was developed to diagnose cytomegalovirus status using the catalog of TCR beta chain sequences. In a later analysis, V and J genes were assigned by comparing TCR nucleotide sequences against IMGT/GENE-DB human TR gene sequences. A later analysis assigned CDR3 sequences and most-parsimonious VDJ recombination scenarios with the TCRdist pipeline. In a later analysis, each TCR beta chain was defined by its CDR3 amino acid sequence together with its V-gene family, and reads without a unique V-gene family were excluded. To address suspected cross-contamination and a sequencing artifact, a later analysis removed around 600 highly shared, low-generation-probability nucleotide sequences. For each public chain, a later analysis derived a clonal expansion index from normalized ranks of inferred template counts within each repertoire. A later analysis computed generation probabilities with a VDJ recombination model fitted to out-of-frame rearrangements, and checked the results against IGoR. A later analysis scored TCR-TCR, TCR-HLA and TCR-CMV co-occurrence with hypergeometric tests, applying a repertoire-size bias correction to TCR pairs. A later analysis estimated false discovery rates by permuting HLA or CMV assignments 20 times. In a later analysis, co-occurring TCRs were grouped with DBSCAN, and TCRdist sequence similarity was added when clustering was performed within HLA-allele-positive subsets. For co-occurrence clustering, repertoires with fewer than 30,000 or more than 120,000 public chains were excluded, along with 5 or 6 repertoires with anomalous nucleotide sharing. TCRdb retrieved this table from immuneACCESS and kept in-frame rearrangements only. Not all clones are present; in checked studies, unresolved V genes account for under half, and no reason is known for the remainder. That table gives V, J and clone size, and the DNA gave D and trimming. The sample includes 130,000 or so clones, with 82% observed a single time. The top ten constitute more than 1.4% of the sample.

The cohort was made up of 500 to 850 healthy bone marrow donors. All cohort members were sampled while nominally healthy, although unrecorded immune exposures were likely present. The donor was CMV seronegative and belonged to the group of 352 seronegative cohort members. Every donor gave a peripheral blood sample, and the peripheral blood mononuclear cells from that sample were used for TCR beta sequencing. The Qiagen DNeasy Blood Extraction Kit was used to extract genomic DNA from the blood cell samples. To note about this clone: Its antigen remains undetermined. The record has no base qualities; no much larger clone is one base away.

The specimen sequenced was PBMCs. Recombination linked TRBV2 to TRBJ2-1, with the D gene not confidently named. This TCR derives from a young woman in good health and CMV-seronegative. The CDR3 protein: CASMERQEQFF. The nucleotide sequence reads as follows: TGTGCCAGCATGGAGCGCCAAGAGCAGTTCTTC. With all but the CDR3 taken from the reference TRBV2 and TRBJ2-1 genes, the full variable domain is: EPEVTQTPSHQVTQMGQEVILRCVPISNHLYFYWYRQILGQKVEFLVSFYNNEISEKSEIFDDQFSVERPDGSNFTLKIRSTKLEDSAMYFCASMERQEQFFGPGTRLTVL.